What follows are 19 T cell receptor beta chains derived from one specimen sequenced in a study of T cells expressing NK-cell markers. TCRdb re-called the 5' RACE reads and catalogs CDR3 proteins one per entry, DNA excluded. Listed are about 160,000 distinct CDR3 sequences; roughly 21% falls within the top ten. Sequences were obtained from blood T cells: a sorted CD56 or NKG2C T cell subset, CD4+ or CD8+ T cells, or bulk PBMC T cells (not recorded which). The receptors stem from a man between 18 and 69 years old in good health.

The chain's CDR3 is CAISDSGGYTETQYF. The gene calls are TRBV10-3 and TRBJ2-5; checking the TCRdb D call of TRBD2 is not possible without DNA. This CDR3 region has 15 residues. The germline gives CDR1 ENHRY, CDR2 SYGVKD.

The gene calls are TRBV12-3 or TRBV12-4 and TRBJ2-7. The CDR3 runs 15 residues. The CDR3 is CASRKDSSPSYEQYF.

This rearrangement joins TRBV20-1 to TRBJ2-1; TCRdb designates TRBD1, a call that cannot be tested without DNA. The CDR3 covers 15 residues. Germline assignment: CDR1 DFQATT and CDR2 SNEGSKA (reference sequence). CDR3 region: CSASGGGTLYNEQFF.

The chain recombines TRBV7-6 with TRBJ2-5. The germline V gene encodes CDR1 SGHVS and CDR2 FNYEAQ. This CDR3 has 16 amino acids. This CDR3 is CASSNPEYAIGETQYF. Supplemented by reference TRBV7-6 and TRBJ2-5, the full variable domain reads GAGVSQSPRYKVTKRGQDVALRCDPISGHVSLYWYRQALGQGPEFLTYFNYEAQQDKSGLPNDRFSAERPEGSISTLTIQRTEQRDSAMYRCASSNPEYAIGETQYFGPGTRLLVL.

The CDR3 sequence is CASSEWVRGTEAFF. This chain joins TRBV2 and TRBJ1-1. CDR1 and CDR2 from the germline V gene are SNHLY and FYNNEI. The CDR3 length is 14 residues.

The chain carries TRBV7-8 and TRBJ2-1; TCRdb's D call, TRBD1, is unchecked because there is no DNA. CDR1 is SGHVS, CDR2 FQNEAQ, per germline. The CDR3 contains 15 residues. This CDR3 is CAISRTADPWNEQFF.

The genes are TRBV14 and TRBJ2-1; TCRdb's D gene call, TRBD1, goes unchecked for lack of DNA. The CDR3 runs 16 residues. The germline gives CDR1 SGHDN, CDR2 FVKESK. CDR3 sequence: CASSFFGTGTYNEQFF.

This sequence joins TRBV18 and TRBJ2-1; TCRdb names TRBD2, which stays unverified in the absence of DNA. Looked up from germline, CDR1 is KGHSH and CDR2 is LQKENI. This CDR3 is 13 amino acids long. This CDR3 is CASSLRVFDEQFF.

This chain uses TRBV7-9 with TRBJ2-5; TCRdb selects TRBD1, and the lack of DNA leaves this call unchecked. Germline V gives CDR1 SEHNR, CDR2 FQNEAQ (reference sequence). The CDR3 loop spans 14 amino acids. The CDR3 region is CASSPPGVSETQYF. Using reference TRBV7-9 and TRBJ2-5 for the parts outside the CDR3, the full variable domain is DTGVSQNPRHKITKRGQNVTFRCDPISEHNRLYWYRQTLGQGPEFLTYFQNEAQLEKSRLLSDRFSAERPKGSFSTLEIQRTEQGDSAMYLCASSPPGVSETQYFGPGTRLLVL.

The V gene is TRBV11-2, the J gene TRBJ2-2. The CDR3 consists of 12 residues. Germline-derived CDR1 and CDR2 are SGHAT and FQNNGV. CDR3 protein: CASSSGRSELFF.

V gene TRBV28 combines with J gene TRBJ1-5. Germline values: CDR1 MDHEN, CDR2 SYDVKM. The CDR3 length is 15 residues. The CDR3 here is CASSLLPRGLQPQHF. Full variable domain (missing parts from reference TRBV28 and TRBJ1-5): DVKVTQSSRYLVKRTGEKVFLECVQDMDHENMFWYRQDPGLGLRLIYFSYDVKMKEKGDIPEGYSVSREKKERFSLILESASTNQTSMYLCASSLLPRGLQPQHFGDGTRLSIL.

This chain uses TRBV15 with TRBJ2-7. Germline loops: CDR1 LNHNV, CDR2 YYDKDF (reference sequence). The CDR3 extends over 13 amino acids. CDR3 sequence reads: CATSINGGYEQYF. Together with reference TRBV15 and TRBJ2-7, the CDR3 gives the full variable domain: DAMVIQNPRYQVTQFGKPVTLSCSQTLNHNVMYWYQQKSSQAPKLLFHYYDKDFNNEADTPDNFQSRRPNTSFCFLDIRSPGLGDTAMYLCATSINGGYEQYFGPGTRLTVT.

The chain's CDR3 is CASSYPQRQGANEQYF. The chain couples TRBV11-2 to TRBJ2-7; TCRdb calls TRBD1, which cannot be checked without DNA. This CDR3 comprises 16 residues. Germline V gene lookup returns CDR1 SGHAT and CDR2 FQNNGV.

This rearrangement joins TRBV24-1 to TRBJ1-1; checking the TCRdb D call of TRBD1 is not possible without DNA. CDR1 and CDR2 from the germline V gene are KGHDR and SFDVKD. The CDR3 runs to 13 residues. CDR3 loop: CATSDRGLAEAFF.

CDR3 region: CASSLAGGYTGELFF. This chain joins TRBV7-2 and TRBJ2-2; checking the TCRdb D call of TRBD1 is not possible without DNA. Germline V gene lookup returns CDR1 SGHTA and CDR2 FQGNSA. The CDR3 loop spans 15 amino acids.

This sequence joins TRBV29-1 and TRBJ2-3; TCRdb outputs TRBD1, but without DNA this stays unchecked. The CDR3 runs 14 residues. CDR1 is SQVTM and CDR2 is ANQGSEA in the germline V gene. The CDR3 reads CSVAGGQGPDTQYF.

The chain employs TRBV12-3 or TRBV12-4 and TRBJ2-5; no DNA is available, so the TRBD1 call from TCRdb remains unchecked. CDR3 length: 16 residues. CDR3 amino acids: CASSFGQGSPIVTQYF.

V and J are TRBV23-1 and TRBJ2-2; TCRdb names TRBD1, which stays unverified in the absence of DNA. TRBV23-1 is treated as an ORF (open reading frame) with a function not yet certain. The CDR3 consists of 17 residues. CDR3 amino acids: CASSQPTSEHPGGELFF.

The rearrangement joins TRBV7-9 to TRBJ2-1; the TRBD1 assignment by TCRdb is unverifiable without DNA. The CDR3 has 14 amino acids. CDR1 is SEHNR and CDR2 is FQNEAQ in the germline V gene (reference sequence). CDR3: CASSFLDSLYEQFF.